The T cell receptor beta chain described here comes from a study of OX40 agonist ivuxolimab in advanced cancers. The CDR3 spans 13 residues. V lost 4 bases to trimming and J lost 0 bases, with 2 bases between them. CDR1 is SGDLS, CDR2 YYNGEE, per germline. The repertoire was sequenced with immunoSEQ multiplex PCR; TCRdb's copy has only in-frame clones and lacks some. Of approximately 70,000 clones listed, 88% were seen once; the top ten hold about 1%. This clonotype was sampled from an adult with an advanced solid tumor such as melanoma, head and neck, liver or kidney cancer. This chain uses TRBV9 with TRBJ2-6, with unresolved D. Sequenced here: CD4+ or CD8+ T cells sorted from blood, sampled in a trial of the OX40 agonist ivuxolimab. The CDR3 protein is CASSFSGANVLTF. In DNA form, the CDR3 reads TGTGCCAGCAGCTTCTCTGGGGCCAACGTCCTGACTTTC.